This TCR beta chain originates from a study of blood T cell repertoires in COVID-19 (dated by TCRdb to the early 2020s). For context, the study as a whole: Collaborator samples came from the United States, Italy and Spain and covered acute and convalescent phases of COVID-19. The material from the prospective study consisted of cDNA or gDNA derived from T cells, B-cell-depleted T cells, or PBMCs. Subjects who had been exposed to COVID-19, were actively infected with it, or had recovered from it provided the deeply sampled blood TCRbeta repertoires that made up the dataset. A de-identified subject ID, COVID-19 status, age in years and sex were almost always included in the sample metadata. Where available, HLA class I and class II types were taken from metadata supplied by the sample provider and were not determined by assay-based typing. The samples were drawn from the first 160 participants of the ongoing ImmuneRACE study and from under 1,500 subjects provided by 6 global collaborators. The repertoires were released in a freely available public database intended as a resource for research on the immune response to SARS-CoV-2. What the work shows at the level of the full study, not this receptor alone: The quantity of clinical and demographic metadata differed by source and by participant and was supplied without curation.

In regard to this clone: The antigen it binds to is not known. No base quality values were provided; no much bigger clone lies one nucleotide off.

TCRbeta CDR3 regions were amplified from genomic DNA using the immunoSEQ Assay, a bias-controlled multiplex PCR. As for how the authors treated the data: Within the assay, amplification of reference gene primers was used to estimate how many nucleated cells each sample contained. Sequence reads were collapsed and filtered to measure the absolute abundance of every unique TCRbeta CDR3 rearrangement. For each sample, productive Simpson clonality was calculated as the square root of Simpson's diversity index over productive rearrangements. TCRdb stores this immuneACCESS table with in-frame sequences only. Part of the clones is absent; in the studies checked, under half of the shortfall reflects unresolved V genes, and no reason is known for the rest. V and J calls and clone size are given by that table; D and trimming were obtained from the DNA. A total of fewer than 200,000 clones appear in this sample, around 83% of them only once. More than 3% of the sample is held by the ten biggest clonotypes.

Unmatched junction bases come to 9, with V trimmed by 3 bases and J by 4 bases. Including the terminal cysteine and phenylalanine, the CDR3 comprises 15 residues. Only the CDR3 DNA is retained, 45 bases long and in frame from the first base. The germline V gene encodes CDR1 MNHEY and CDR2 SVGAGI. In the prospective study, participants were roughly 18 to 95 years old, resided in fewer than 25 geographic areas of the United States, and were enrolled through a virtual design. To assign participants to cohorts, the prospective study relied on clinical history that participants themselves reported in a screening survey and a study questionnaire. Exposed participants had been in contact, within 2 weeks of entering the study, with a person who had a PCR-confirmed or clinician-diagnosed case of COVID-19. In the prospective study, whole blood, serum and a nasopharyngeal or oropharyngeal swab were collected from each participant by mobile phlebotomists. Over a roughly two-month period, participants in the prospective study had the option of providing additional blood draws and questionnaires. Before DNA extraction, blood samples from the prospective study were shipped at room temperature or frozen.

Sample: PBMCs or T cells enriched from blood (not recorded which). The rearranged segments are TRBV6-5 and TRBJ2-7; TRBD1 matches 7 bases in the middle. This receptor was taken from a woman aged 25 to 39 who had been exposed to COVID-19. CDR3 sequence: CASSYLIGTAYEQYF. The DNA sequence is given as TGTGCCAGCAGTTATCTGATCGGGACAGCGTACGAGCAGTACTTC.